This note documents a single T cell receptor beta chain sequence. This specimen comes from a study of T-cell reconstitution after alpha-beta-depleted transplantation in children. Unique molecular identifiers were used to barcode this TCRbeta library. TCRdb re-derived calls from the PCR reads in MiXCR, one entry per CDR3 protein. The table includes about 640,000 distinct CDR3 sequences, roughly 17% detected once. There are 13 residues in the CDR3. Looked up from germline, CDR1 is SNHLY and CDR2 is FYNNEI. Trimming took 7 bases from V and 0 from J, leaving 9 bases between them. The sequenced sample was PBMCs from the stem cell graft donor, obtained from the stem cell graft. V is TRBV2 and J is TRBJ1-1; D unresolved. The TCR originated in a human donor who donated a stem cell graft to a child with acute myeloid leukemia. CDR3 region: CASTTDLNTEAFF. CDR3 bases: TGTGCCAGCACGACGGATTTGAACACTGAAGCTTTCTTT.